The clone carrying this T cell receptor beta chain occurred many times. Its antigen is unidentified. Bulk TCR libraries were made with methods that had been previously described and with listed TCR primers. MiXCR, applied by TCRdb to the PCR reads, yields one record per CDR3 protein. This table holds 250,000 to 350,000 distinct CDR3 sequences, 20% to 25% found once. The authors gated naive CD8 T cells as CD8+CD4-CCR7+CD45RA+ for sorting. This record comes from a study of molecular identifiers for immune sequencing clone quantification. Study-wide results and caveats: The share of molecules held by clones above 20 RNA copies was over 97% in effector cells and under 1% in naive cells.

Germline CDR1 reads DFQATT; CDR2 reads SNEGSKA (reference sequence). V dropped 3 bases and J dropped 0 bases, with 5 bases sitting between them. The CDR3 spans 12 residues. The sequenced sample was naive CD8+ T cells from blood, with Jurkat cell RNA spiked in. Subset in this sample: FACS-sorted CD8+CD4-CCR7+CD45RA+ naive T cells. The TCR comes from a human donor in good health. Some libraries in this study had Jurkat cell RNA spiked in. V is TRBV20-1 and J is TRBJ1-1; no clear D. The chain's CDR3 is CSARNMNTEAFF. The CDR3 nucleotides read TGCAGTGCTAGGAACATGAACACTGAAGCTTTCTTT.